Listed below are T cell receptor beta chains from one sample, sequenced in a study of T-cell reconstitution after alpha-beta-depleted transplantation in children. TCRdb reprocessed the PCR reads with MiXCR, giving one entry per CDR3 protein. Of about 270,000 distinct CDR3 sequences listed, 9.9% were seen once; the top ten hold over 9.5%. Sequences were derived from PBMCs from the stem cell graft donor, sampled from the stem cell graft. The source of these receptors is a human donor who donated a stem cell graft to a child with SCID. The CDR3 runs from the conserved cysteine through the conserved F or W. The D gene is left open where the match is weak. The size field is filled for only some rows; it gives once, few, many or a size class.

j_call | v_call | d_call | clone_size | cdr3_nt | cdr3_aa
TRBJ2-2 | TRBV12-3/TRBV12-4 | . | many | TGTGCCAGCAGTTTAACAGGGCAAGGCCGGGAGCTGTTTTTT | CASSLTGQGRELFF
TRBJ1-1 | TRBV6-5 | . | . | TGTGCCAGCAGTTACTTGGACTCCTATGGGGCTTTCTTT | CASSYLDSYGAFF
TRBJ2-5 | TRBV7-7 | TRBD1 | few | TGTGCTAGCAGCTTAGACAGGGGGCAGACCCAGTACTTC | CASSLDRGQTQYF
TRBJ2-3 | TRBV6-4 | . | . | TGTGCCAGCAGTGACGGGCTATCGGGAGATACGCAGTATTTT | CASSDGLSGDTQYF
TRBJ2-5 | TRBV11-2 | TRBD1 | few | TGTGCCAGCAGCTTAGAAGGGGGCCCTGAGACCCAGTACTTC | CASSLEGGPETQYF
TRBJ2-3 | TRBV7-8 | TRBD2 | . | TGTGCCAGCAGCTTAGGACCCTTAGCGGGGGGTTCAGATACGCAGTATTTT | CASSLGPLAGGSDTQYF
TRBJ2-5 | TRBV2 | . | few | TGTGCCAGCAGCCCCCAGGGGCGTGTGGAGACCCAGTACTTC | CASSPQGRVETQYF
TRBJ2-5 | TRBV18 | . | few | TGTGCCAGCTCACCACGTTCATTAGGCCAAGAGACCCAGTACTTC | CASSPRSLGQETQYF
TRBJ2-1 | TRBV5-1 | . | . | TGCGCCAGCAGCAATGCCGGCGGCGGGTTCTCCTACAATGAGCAGTTCTTC | CASSNAGGGFSYNEQFF
TRBJ1-5 | TRBV6-5 | . | . | TGTGCCAGCACCAGGGGAATGGATCGGCCCCAGCATTTT | CASTRGMDRPQHF
TRBJ2-7 | TRBV12-3/TRBV12-4 | . | few | TGTGCCAGCAGCGAGGGCAGACCCGAGTACGAGCAGTACTTC | CASSEGRPEYEQYF
TRBJ2-3 | TRBV9 | . | few | TGTGCCAGGGGCCAGAGCACAGATACGCAGTATTTT | CARGQSTDTQYF
TRBJ1-1 | TRBV9 | . | many | TGTGCCAGTTCGAGGGAGATCCTGAACACTGAAGCTTTCTTT | CASSREILNTEAFF
TRBJ2-6 | TRBV4-2 | . | few | TGTGCCAGCAGCCAAGAGGACCCAGGCCTTTACTCTGGGGCCAACGTCCTGACTTTC | CASSQEDPGLYSGANVLTF
TRBJ2-7 | TRBV11-2 | . | . | TGTGCCAGCAGCAGCAGTGGAGGGGACGACGAGCAGTACTTC | CASSSSGGDDEQYF
TRBJ2-5 | TRBV5-1 | TRBD2 | many | TGCGCCAGCAGCTTGGGGCTAGCGGGGGGCCAAGAGACCCAGTACTTC | CASSLGLAGGQETQYF
TRBJ1-2 | TRBV7-9 | TRBD1 | few | TGTGCCAGCAGCCCGGACAGGCGAACCTATGGCTACACCTTC | CASSPDRRTYGYTF
TRBJ2-1 | TRBV2 | . | few | TGTGCCAGCAGGGACAACATCAATGAGCAGTTCTTC | CASRDNINEQFF
TRBJ2-3 | TRBV24-1 | . | . | TGTGCCACCAGTGACCCCGGGGCACAGGGAACCACAGATACGCAGTATTTT | CATSDPGAQGTTDTQYF
TRBJ2-5 | TRBV7-9 | . | many | TGTGCCAGCAGCCGGGTCCAACAAGAGACCCAGTACTTC | CASSRVQQETQYF
TRBJ2-7 | TRBV7-9 | TRBD1 | few | TGTGCCAGCAGCCCGACGACAGGGGGAAAGCACGAGCAGTACTTC | CASSPTTGGKHEQYF
TRBJ2-7 | TRBV7-9 | TRBD1 | few | TGTGCCAGCAGCCGGGACAGGGACCCCTACGAGCAGTACTTC | CASSRDRDPYEQYF
TRBJ2-5 | TRBV5-1 | . | . | TGCGCCAGCAGCTTGAATACGGGCAGGGCGAGAGAGACCCAGTACTTC | CASSLNTGRARETQYF
TRBJ2-7 | TRBV18 | . | many | TGTGCCAGCTCACCAGGAGGACCCGAGCAGTACTTC | CASSPGGPEQYF
TRBJ1-2 | TRBV5-5 | . | . | TGTGCCAGCAGCGAGTTCGACATGGGGACGGCTAACTATGGCTACACCTTC | CASSEFDMGTANYGYTF
TRBJ1-1 | TRBV2 | . | few | TGTGCCAGCATTAACACAGGGTTTAAAGCTTTCTTT | CASINTGFKAFF
TRBJ2-1 | TRBV12-3/TRBV12-4 | TRBD2 | few | TGTGCCAGCAGCTCTAGGACTAGCGGGGGGATGCATGAGCAGTTCTTC | CASSSRTSGGMHEQFF
TRBJ2-1 | TRBV5-1 | . | . | TGCGCCAGCAGCCCTGGGGGGCCCCTAAATGAGCAGTTCTTC | CASSPGGPLNEQFF
TRBJ2-7 | TRBV29-1 | . | many | TGCAGCGCGGGGGACCGAGCCTACGAGCAGTACTTC | CSAGDRAYEQYF
TRBJ2-3 | TRBV20-1 | . | . | TGCAGTGCTAGAGATTTGCAGGTCACAGATACGCAGTATTTT | CSARDLQVTDTQYF
TRBJ2-1 | TRBV5-1 | . | many | TGCGCCAGCAGCTTGGATCGGGGAAGCTCCTACAATGAGCAGTTCTTC | CASSLDRGSSYNEQFF
TRBJ1-1 | TRBV7-8 | TRBD1 | . | TGTGCCAGCAGCTTAGGTAGACAGGGGATTGAAGCTTTCTTT | CASSLGRQGIEAFF
TRBJ1-1 | TRBV7-9 | . | . | TGTGCCAGCAGCTTTGGGGGGGTGAGCACTGAAGCTTTCTTT | CASSFGGVSTEAFF
TRBJ1-2 | TRBV12-3/TRBV12-4 | TRBD1 | few | TGTGCCAGCAGTTTACAGGGGGTCTATGGCTACACCTTC | CASSLQGVYGYTF
TRBJ1-1 | TRBV2 | . | . | TGTGCCAGCCCGTCCGAGGGGTCGCAAAGGGTGAACACTGAAGCTTTCTTT | CASPSEGSQRVNTEAFF
TRBJ2-5 | TRBV6-2/TRBV6-3 | . | . | TGTGCCAGCAGTAGGCTGGACTACCCAGAGACCCAGTACTTC | CASSRLDYPETQYF
TRBJ1-2 | TRBV4-2 | TRBD1 | many | TGTGCCAGCAGCCAGACGGACAGGGGGCCGCTTGAGAACGGCTACACCTTC | CASSQTDRGPLENGYTF
TRBJ2-3 | TRBV5-4 | . | . | TGTGCCAGCAGCTTGGATGAAGGGGATACGCAGTATTTT | CASSLDEGDTQYF
TRBJ2-7 | TRBV4-1 | . | many | TGCGCCAGCAGCCAAGCTCGAGGATCTGCCTACGAGCAGTACTTC | CASSQARGSAYEQYF
TRBJ2-7 | TRBV6-1 | . | . | TGTGCCAGCAGTGGTAGGGTCGTCGGAGACTACGAGCAGTACTTC | CASSGRVVGDYEQYF
TRBJ2-2 | TRBV7-6 | . | . | TGTGCCAGCAGCCTGACAGGACTTAATCCCGGGGAGCTGTTTTTT | CASSLTGLNPGELFF
TRBJ1-5 | TRBV12-3/TRBV12-4 | . | . | TGTGCCAGCAGTTTAAGGCCTCAGCCCCAGCATTTT | CASSLRPQPQHF
TRBJ1-1 | TRBV3-1 | . | few | TGTGCCAGCAGCCAAGACGAACGGTCTGAAGCTTTCTTT | CASSQDERSEAFF
TRBJ1-4 | TRBV5-1 | . | few | TGCGCCAGCAGCGTACGGGGAGGAGGGGATGGAAAACTGTTTTTT | CASSVRGGGDGKLFF
TRBJ2-7 | TRBV5-1 | TRBD2 | few | TGCGCCAGCAGCTTGAGCGGGGGGTCTTCCTACGAGCAGTACTTC | CASSLSGGSSYEQYF
TRBJ1-5 | TRBV12-3/TRBV12-4 | . | . | TGTGCCAGCAGCAGCACGGCGGGGGCGAGCAATCAGCCCCAGCATTTT | CASSSTAGASNQPQHF
TRBJ2-1 | TRBV19 | TRBD1 | . | TGTGCCAGCACCCTGAGCCCGGGACAGGGGGGCAATGAGCAGTTCTTC | CASTLSPGQGGNEQFF
TRBJ2-5 | TRBV20-1 | . | . | TGCAGTGCTAGAGATAAGGTCCCAGGCCAAGAGACCCAGTACTTC | CSARDKVPGQETQYF
TRBJ2-7 | TRBV6-1 | . | . | TGTGCCAGCAGTGTTGTTAGGGCGGACGAGCAGTACTTC | CASSVVRADEQYF
TRBJ1-6 | TRBV10-3 | TRBD1 | many | TGTGCCAGTTCCGGGACAGAGAATTCACCCCTCCACTTT | CASSGTENSPLHF
TRBJ2-7 | TRBV5-1 | TRBD2 | . | TGCGCCAGCAGCGCGGGGGCTAGCGGGGGAACCTACGAGCAGTACTTC | CASSAGASGGTYEQYF
TRBJ2-3 | TRBV2 | . | few | TGTGCCAGCAGTGTTGGGTTGGTTAACACAGATACGCAGTATTTT | CASSVGLVNTDTQYF
TRBJ2-5 | TRBV7-8 | TRBD2 | few | TGTGCCAGCAGGGACATGGGTGGGGGGGAAGAGACCCAGTACTTC | CASRDMGGGEETQYF